What follows are 27 T cell receptor beta chains derived from one specimen sequenced in a study of blood T cell repertoires in COVID-19. Assay: immunoSEQ multiplex PCR; the TCRdb copy retains only in-frame clones and omits some. The sample contains about 62,000 clones, roughly 89% of which appear only once. The sample taken for sequencing was peripheral blood. These receptors all stem from a woman older than 75 with acute or convalescent COVID-19.

V is TRBV27 and J is TRBJ2-4; 7 bases map to TRBD1. Germline trimming cut 5 bases from V and 2 bases from J; bases unmatched to any gene: 9. The CDR3 runs 16 residues. Germline values: CDR1 MNHEY, CDR2 SMNVEV (reference sequence). The DNA of the CDR3 is TGTGCCAGCAGTCTAGAGGGGGCCCGGTCCAAAAACATTCAGTACTTC. Its translation: CASSLEGARSKNIQYF.

The V and J genes are TRBV10-3 and TRBJ1-2; 10 bases line up with TRBD1. Germline CDR1 is ENHRY and CDR2 is SYGVKD. V dropped 6 bases and J dropped 4; count of bases not matched to a gene: 11. The CDR3 runs to 16 residues. This CDR3 is CAIRDLLDRGGYGYTF. The CDR3 DNA follows: TGTGCCATCAGAGACCTATTGGACAGGGGGGGCTATGGCTACACCTTC.

This rearrangement joins TRBV10-1 to TRBJ2-1, with 14 bases fitting TRBD2. The CDR3 has 15 residues. Germline-derived CDR1 and CDR2 are WNHNN and SYGVQD (reference sequence). V gave up 6 bases and J gave up 10 bases; unmatched junction bases: 8. DNA for the CDR3: TGCGCCAGCAGAACGGGGACTAGCGGGAGTGGGGAGCAGTTCTTC. Its protein product is CASRTGTSGSGEQFF.

This rearrangement joins TRBV18 to TRBJ2-7; D possibly corresponds to TRBD2 (6 bases). The V and J ends lost 0 bases and 6 bases respectively, with 6 bases between them. CDR1 is KGHSH, CDR2 LQKENI, per germline. There are 12 residues in the CDR3. The CDR3 DNA is TGTGCCAGCTCACCACCCGGGGGCGAGCAGTACTTC. This codes for CASSPPGGEQYF.

The rearrangement joins TRBV18 to TRBJ2-7; 7 bases agree with TRBD1. CDR3 length equals 12 residues. With V trimmed by 3 bases and J by 5 bases, 1 base remained unmatched. Germline V gene lookup returns CDR1 KGHSH and CDR2 LQKENI. The CDR3 bases are TGTGCCAGCTCACCCACAGGGGACGAGCAGTACTTC. It yields the protein CASSPTGDEQYF.

This clone was picked up a small number of times. The CDR3 region has the DNA TGTGCCAGCAGCGTGGCTAATGGTCCAGCGGGGGGACGCTCCTACAATGAGCAGTTCTTC. The encoded protein is CASSVANGPAGGRSYNEQFF. The V gene is TRBV9, the J gene TRBJ2-1; TRBD2 agrees at 9 bases. The V and J ends lost 2 bases and 0 bases, in that order; junction bases with no gene match: 15. From germline, CDR1 is SGDLS and CDR2 YYNGEE. CDR3 length: 20 residues.

The genes are TRBV5-1 and TRBJ1-1, with D possibly matching TRBD1 (5 bases). This CDR3 spans 15 amino acids. Germline V gene lookup returns CDR1 SGHRS and CDR2 YFSETQ. V lost 0 bases and J 0 bases, leaving 9 bases between the germline ends. CDR3 nucleotides: TGCGCCAGCAGCTTGGGAACAGGATTGAACACTGAAGCTTTCTTT. Translating gives CASSLGTGLNTEAFF. The full variable domain, with the rest looked up from reference TRBV5-1 and TRBJ1-1, is KAGVTQTPRYLIKTRGQQVTLSCSPISGHRSVSWYQQTPGQGLQFLFEYFSETQRNKGNFPGRFSGRQFSNSRSEMNVSTLELGDSALYLCASSLGTGLNTEAFFGQGTRLTVV.

This clone appeared a single time. This sequence joins TRBV3-1 (or the pseudogene TRBV3-2) and TRBJ2-1; TRBD2 aligns across 7 bases. V dropped 0 bases and J dropped 10; count of bases not matched to a gene: 6. CDR1 is LGHDT, CDR2 YNNKEL, per germline (reference sequence). The CDR3 runs 14 residues. The CDR3 DNA is TGTGCCAGCAGCCAAGATTCGCCGCGGGGGGAGCAGTTCTTC. Translation: CASSQDSPRGEQFF.

The chain combines TRBV18 with TRBJ2-3, with a weak D call TRBD1 (5 bases). The CDR3 has 16 residues. V shed 3 bases and J shed 0 bases, with 13 bases lying between them. Per germline, CDR1 KGHSH and CDR2 LQKENI. The DNA of the CDR3 is TGTGCCAGCTCACCCTCCAGGGCCTCCAGCACAGATACGCAGTATTTT. It encodes CASSPSRASSTDTQYF.

The chain uses TRBV5-1 and TRBJ2-6; 9 positions agree with TRBD1. J gave up 2 bases and V 4 bases, and 4 bases lay outside the gene matches. This CDR3 contains 16 residues. Germline values: CDR1 SGHRS, CDR2 YFSETQ. This chain's CDR3 is CASSKGQGTGANVLTF. CDR3 nucleotides: TGCGCCAGCAGCAAGGGACAGGGTACTGGGGCCAACGTCCTGACTTTC.

V and J are TRBV18 and TRBJ2-3, with TRBD2 as a possible D gene (6 bases). CDR3 length: 15 amino acids. Looked up from germline, CDR1 is KGHSH and CDR2 is LQKENI. Trimming took 0 bases from V and 2 from J, leaving 9 bases between them. Written as DNA, the CDR3 is TGTGCCAGCTCACCACCGGGCGGGAACACAGATACGCAGTATTTT. This sequence encodes CASSPPGGNTDTQYF.

The chain links TRBV5-4 to TRBJ2-1, with D hard to call. V gave up 3 bases and J gave up 4 bases, with 11 bases separating them. CDR3 length: 14 amino acids. Germline-derived CDR1 and CDR2 are SGHNT and YYREEE (reference sequence). This CDR3 is CASSWADGYNEQFF. CDR3 DNA sequence: TGTGCCAGCAGCTGGGCAGACGGTTACAATGAGCAGTTCTTC. The whole variable domain, filled in from reference TRBV5-4 and TRBJ2-1, reads ETGVTQSPTHLIKTRGQQVTLRCSSQSGHNTVSWYQQALGQGPQFIFQYYREEENGRGNFPPRFSGLQFPNYSSELNVNALELDDSALYLCASSWADGYNEQFFGPGTRLTVL.

The CDR3 nucleotides read TGTGCCAGCAGTGAAGTTAGGAGGGAACAGCCCCAGCATTTT. Its translation: CASSEVRREQPQHF. This chain joins TRBV2 and TRBJ1-5; D is unresolved. CDR1 SNHLY and CDR2 FYNNEI come from the germline V gene. V shed 1 base and J shed 7 bases, with 11 bases lying between them. The CDR3 extends over 14 amino acids.

The chain carries TRBV4-1 and TRBJ2-7; D not certain. The CDR3 has 14 residues. The V and J ends lost 2 bases and 0 bases respectively, with 8 bases between them. Per the germline V gene, CDR1 is MGHRA and CDR2 is YSYEKL. CDR3 sequence reads: CASSQPPSSYEQYF. The CDR3 DNA reads TGCGCCAGCAGCCAACCACCTAGCTCCTACGAGCAGTACTTC.

The chain couples TRBV5-1 to TRBJ1-1; 8 nucleotides align to TRBD1. J lost 5 bases, V lost 3 bases, and 9 bases had no gene match. The CDR3 runs 15 residues. Per germline, CDR1 SGHRS and CDR2 YFSETQ. In DNA, the CDR3 is TGCGCCAGCAGCTCCCGTACAGGGGGGCTGACTGAAGCTTTCTTT. This codes for CASSSRTGGLTEAFF.

CDR3 in DNA: TGTGCCAGCAGTTATTTACCCGACAGGGGCGGGGAGCAGTACTTC. Translated, it gives CASSYLPDRGGEQYF. The genes are TRBV6-2 or TRBV6-3 and TRBJ2-7; 8 bases are a match to TRBD1. CDR3 length: 15 residues. Germline V gene data show CDR1 as MNHEY and CDR2 as SVGEGT. J lost 7 bases, V lost 3 bases, and 11 bases had no gene match.

This clone was observed a handful of times. CDR3 DNA: TGTGCCAGCACCCGTGGGGGGGGAGCAGTGGAGGCGCAGTATTTT. Protein product: CASTRGGGAVEAQYF. The chain uses TRBV7-2 and TRBJ2-3; TRBD2 matches 7 bases. J was trimmed by 10 bases and V by 7 bases; bases with no gene match: 17. The germline CDR1 and CDR2 sequences are SGHTA and FQGNSA. The CDR3 loop spans 15 amino acids.

This chain links TRBV2 with TRBJ1-1; unclear D gene. The germline CDR1 and CDR2 sequences are SNHLY and FYNNEI. V dropped 6 bases and J dropped 1 base, with 9 bases sitting between them. This CDR3 comprises 13 residues. The DNA of the CDR3 is TGTGCCAGCAGAGCCCAGGAGAACACTGAAGCTTTCTTT. Protein: CASRAQENTEAFF.

This rearrangement joins TRBV5-1 to TRBJ2-2, with D possibly TRBD2 on 6 matching bases. Germline V gene lookup returns CDR1 SGHRS and CDR2 YFSETQ. The CDR3 has 16 amino acids. V shed 5 bases and J shed 4 bases, with 18 bases lying between them. CDR3 bases: TGCGCCAGCAGTTTAAGGGGCGGGATGAGCACCGGGGAGCTGTTTTTT. This gives the protein CASSLRGGMSTGELFF.

This clone was recorded only once. V usage is TRBV27 and J usage is TRBJ1-2, with D perhaps TRBD1 (6 bases). This CDR3 is built from 15 residues. Trimming took 6 bases from V and 4 from J, leaving 18 bases between them. Germline V gene sequence: CDR1 MNHEY, CDR2 SMNVEV (reference sequence). The CDR3 loop reads CASRGGVTATYGYTF. CDR3 bases: TGTGCCAGCAGAGGGGGGGTGACAGCTACCTATGGCTACACCTTC.

The chain uses TRBV13 and TRBJ2-7; weak D call: TRBD1 (6 bases). CDR3 size: 15 residues. Trimming shortened V by 3 bases and J by 0 bases, and 12 bases separated the two germline ends. Germline values: CDR1 PRHDT, CDR2 FYEKMQ (reference sequence). The CDR3: CASSLAVDSSYEQYF. The CDR3 DNA reads TGTGCCAGCAGCTTGGCCGTGGACAGCTCCTACGAGCAGTACTTC.

J is TRBJ2-3 and V is TRBV19; a weak D match, TRBD1 (6 bases). Between the trimmed V and J ends, which lost 4 bases and 5 bases, there was a span of 10 bases. This CDR3 has 13 amino acids. CDR1 LNHDA and CDR2 SQIVND come from the germline V gene (reference sequence). The DNA for the CDR3 is TGTGCCAGTAGTACAAGAGGGGGAGATACGCAGTATTTT. Translation gives CASSTRGGDTQYF.

The chain recombines TRBV24-1 with TRBJ2-3; TRBD2 matches at 9 bases. The CDR3 runs to 15 residues. V dropped 4 bases and J dropped 5; count of bases not matched to a gene: 6. Germline V gene data show CDR1 as KGHDR and CDR2 as SFDVKD. The CDR3 sequence: CATSETGTSQDTQYF. The CDR3 DNA sequence: TGTGCCACCAGTGAGACCGGGACTAGCCAAGATACGCAGTATTTT.

The chain recombines TRBV3-1 (or the pseudogene TRBV3-2) with TRBJ2-5, with 13 bases aligning to TRBD2. The V and J ends lost 4 bases and 1 base, in that order; junction bases with no gene match: 3. The length of the CDR3 is 16 residues. CDR1 is LGHDT and CDR2 is YNNKEL in the germline V gene (reference sequence). CDR3 amino acids: CASSLGLAGAQETQYF. DNA of the CDR3: TGTGCCAGCAGCCTAGGACTAGCGGGGGCCCAAGAGACCCAGTACTTC.

This clone was found once. The chain joins TRBV3-1 (or the pseudogene TRBV3-2) to TRBJ2-1, with TRBD1 matching 7 bases. Germline CDR1 is LGHDT and CDR2 is YNNKEL (reference sequence). Unmatched junction bases numbered 8, after V lost 4 bases and J lost 5 bases. There are 15 residues in the CDR3. CDR3 residues: CASSLRQGEHNEQFF. The CDR3 DNA reads as TGTGCCAGCAGCCTCCGACAGGGAGAGCACAATGAGCAGTTCTTC.

J is TRBJ1-1 and V is TRBV7-2; the match to TRBD1 covers 9 bases. Germline V CDR1 and CDR2: SGHTA, FQGNSA. Trimming at V came to 1 base and at J to 8 bases, leaving 5 bases not matched to a gene. This CDR3 is built from 14 residues. CDR3 DNA: TGTGCCAGCAGCTTAGTGTCCGGGACAGGGGAAGCTTTCTTT. As protein: CASSLVSGTGEAFF.

This chain uses TRBV6-5 with TRBJ1-2; no clear D. V lost 5 bases to trimming and J lost 5 bases, with 6 bases between them. This CDR3 is 11 amino acids long. CDR1 MNHEY and CDR2 SVGAGI come from the germline V gene. The CDR3 here is CASSLRYGYTF. CDR3 nucleotide sequence: TGTGCCAGCAGTCTGAGGTATGGCTACACCTTC.